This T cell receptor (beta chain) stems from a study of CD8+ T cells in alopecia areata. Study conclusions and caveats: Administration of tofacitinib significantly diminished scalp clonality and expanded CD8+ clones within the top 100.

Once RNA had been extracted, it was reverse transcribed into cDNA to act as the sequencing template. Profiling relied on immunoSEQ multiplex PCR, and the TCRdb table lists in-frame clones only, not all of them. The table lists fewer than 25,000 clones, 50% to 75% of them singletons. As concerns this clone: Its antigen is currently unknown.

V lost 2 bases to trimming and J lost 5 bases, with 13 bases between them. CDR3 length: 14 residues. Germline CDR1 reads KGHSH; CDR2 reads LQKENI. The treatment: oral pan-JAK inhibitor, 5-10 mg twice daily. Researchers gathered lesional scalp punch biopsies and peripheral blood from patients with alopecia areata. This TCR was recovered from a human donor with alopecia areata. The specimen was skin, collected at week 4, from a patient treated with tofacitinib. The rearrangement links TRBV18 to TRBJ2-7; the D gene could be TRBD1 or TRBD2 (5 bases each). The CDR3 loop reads CASSPIRRDDEQYF. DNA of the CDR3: TGTGCCAGCTCACCAATCCGCAGGGACGACGAGCAGTACTTC.